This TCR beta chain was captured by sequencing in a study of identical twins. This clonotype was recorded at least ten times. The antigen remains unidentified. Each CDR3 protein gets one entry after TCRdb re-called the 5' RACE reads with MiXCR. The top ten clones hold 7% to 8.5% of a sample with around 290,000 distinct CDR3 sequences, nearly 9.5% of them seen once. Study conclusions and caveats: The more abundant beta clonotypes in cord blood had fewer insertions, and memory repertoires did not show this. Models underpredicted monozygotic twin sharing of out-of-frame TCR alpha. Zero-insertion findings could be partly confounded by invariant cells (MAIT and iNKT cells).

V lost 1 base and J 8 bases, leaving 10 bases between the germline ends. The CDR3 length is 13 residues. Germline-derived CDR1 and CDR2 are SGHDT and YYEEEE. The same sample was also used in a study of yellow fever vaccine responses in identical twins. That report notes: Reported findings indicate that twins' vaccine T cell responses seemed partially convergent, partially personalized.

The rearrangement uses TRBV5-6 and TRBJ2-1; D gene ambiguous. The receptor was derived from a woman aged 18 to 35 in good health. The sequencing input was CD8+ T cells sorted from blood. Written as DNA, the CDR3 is TGTGCCAGCAGCTTGCACAGATCATATGAGCAGTTCTTC. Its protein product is CASSLHRSYEQFF. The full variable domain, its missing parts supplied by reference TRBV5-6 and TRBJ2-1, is DAGVTQSPTHLIKTRGQQVTLRCSPKSGHDTVSWYQQALGQGPQFIFQYYEEEERQRGNFPDRFSGHQFPNYSSELNVNALLLGDSALYLCASSLHRSYEQFFGPGTRLTVL.